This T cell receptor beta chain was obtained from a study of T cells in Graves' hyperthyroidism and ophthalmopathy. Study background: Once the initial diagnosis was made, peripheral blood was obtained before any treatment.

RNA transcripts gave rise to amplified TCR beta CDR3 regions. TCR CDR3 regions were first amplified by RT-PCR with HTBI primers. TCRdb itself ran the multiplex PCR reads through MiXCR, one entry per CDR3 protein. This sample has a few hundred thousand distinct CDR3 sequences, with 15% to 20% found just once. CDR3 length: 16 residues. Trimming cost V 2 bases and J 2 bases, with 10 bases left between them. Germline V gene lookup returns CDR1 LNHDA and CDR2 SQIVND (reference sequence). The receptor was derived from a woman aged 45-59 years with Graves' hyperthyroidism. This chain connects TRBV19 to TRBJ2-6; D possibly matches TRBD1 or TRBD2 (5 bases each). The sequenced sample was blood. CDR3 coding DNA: TGTGCCAGTAGTATAAGGGGAGTTGCTGGGGCCAACGTCCTGACTTTC. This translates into CASSIRGVAGANVLTF.